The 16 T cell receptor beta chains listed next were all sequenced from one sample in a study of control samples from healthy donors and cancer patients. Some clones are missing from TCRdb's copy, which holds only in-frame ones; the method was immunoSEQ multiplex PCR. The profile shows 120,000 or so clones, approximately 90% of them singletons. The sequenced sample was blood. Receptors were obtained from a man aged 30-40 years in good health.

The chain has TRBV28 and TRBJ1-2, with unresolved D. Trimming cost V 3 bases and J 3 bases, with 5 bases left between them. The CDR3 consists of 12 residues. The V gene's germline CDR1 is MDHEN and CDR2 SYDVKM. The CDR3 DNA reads TGTGCCAGCAGTTTCTGGGACTATGGCTACACCTTC. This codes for CASSFWDYGYTF.

The CDR3 protein is CASSVGMASGVYEQYF. DNA for the CDR3: TGTGCCAGCAGCGTAGGTATGGCTAGCGGGGTCTACGAGCAGTACTTC. The chain uses TRBV9 and TRBJ2-7; 9 positions match TRBD2. This CDR3 spans 16 amino acids. Per the germline V gene, CDR1 is SGDLS and CDR2 is YYNGEE. V lost 0 bases and J lost 3; bases outside the gene matches: 7.

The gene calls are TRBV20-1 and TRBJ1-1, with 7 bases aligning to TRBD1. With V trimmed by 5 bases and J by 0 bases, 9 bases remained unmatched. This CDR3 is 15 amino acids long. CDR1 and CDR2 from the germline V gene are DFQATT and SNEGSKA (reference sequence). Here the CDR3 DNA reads TGCAGTGCTCGTGGACAGGAGTTCATGAACACTGAAGCTTTCTTT. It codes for CSARGQEFMNTEAFF.

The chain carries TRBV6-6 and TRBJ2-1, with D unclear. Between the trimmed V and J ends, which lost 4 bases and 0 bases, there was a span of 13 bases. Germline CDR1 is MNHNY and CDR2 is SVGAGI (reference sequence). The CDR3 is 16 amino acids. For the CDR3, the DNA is TGTGCCAGCAGTTCGATAGACGGCGACTCCTACAATGAGCAGTTCTTC. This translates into CASSSIDGDSYNEQFF.

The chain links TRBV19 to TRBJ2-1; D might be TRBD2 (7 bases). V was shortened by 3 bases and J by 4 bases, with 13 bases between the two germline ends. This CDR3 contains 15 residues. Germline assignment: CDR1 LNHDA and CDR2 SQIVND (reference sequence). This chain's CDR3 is CASSIRRGAYNEQFF. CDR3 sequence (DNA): TGTGCCAGTAGTATTAGACGGGGGGCTTACAATGAGCAGTTCTTC.

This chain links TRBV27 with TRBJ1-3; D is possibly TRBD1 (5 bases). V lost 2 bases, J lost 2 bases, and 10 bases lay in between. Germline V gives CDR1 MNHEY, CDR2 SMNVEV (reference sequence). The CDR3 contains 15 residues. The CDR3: CASSLDRSTGNTIYF. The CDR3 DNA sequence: TGTGCCAGCAGTTTAGACAGATCGACTGGAAACACCATATATTTT.

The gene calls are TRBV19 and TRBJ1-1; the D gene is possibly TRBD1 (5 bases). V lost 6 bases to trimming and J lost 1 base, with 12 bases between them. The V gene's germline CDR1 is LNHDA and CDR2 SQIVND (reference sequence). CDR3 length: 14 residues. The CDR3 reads CASRDGAWNTEAFF. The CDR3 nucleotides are TGTGCCAGTAGAGATGGGGCCTGGAACACTGAAGCTTTCTTT. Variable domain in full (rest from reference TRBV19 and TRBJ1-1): DGGITQSPKYLFRKEGQNVTLSCEQNLNHDAMYWYRQDPGQGLRLIYYSQIVNDFQKGDIAEGYSVSREKKESFPLTVTSAQKNPTAFYLCASRDGAWNTEAFFGQGTRLTVV.

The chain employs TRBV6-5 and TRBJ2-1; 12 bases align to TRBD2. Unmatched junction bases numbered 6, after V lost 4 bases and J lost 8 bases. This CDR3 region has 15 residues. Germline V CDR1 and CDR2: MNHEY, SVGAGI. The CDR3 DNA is TGTGCCAGCAGTTTACCTAGCGGGGGGGCGGATGAGCAGTTCTTC. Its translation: CASSLPSGGADEQFF.

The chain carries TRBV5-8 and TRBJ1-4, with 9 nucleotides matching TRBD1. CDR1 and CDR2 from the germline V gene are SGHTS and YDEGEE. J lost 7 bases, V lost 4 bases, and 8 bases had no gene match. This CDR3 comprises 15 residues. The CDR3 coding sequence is TGTGCCAGCAGCCCGGGGACAGGGTATACTGAAAAACTGTTTTTT. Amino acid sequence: CASSPGTGYTEKLFF.

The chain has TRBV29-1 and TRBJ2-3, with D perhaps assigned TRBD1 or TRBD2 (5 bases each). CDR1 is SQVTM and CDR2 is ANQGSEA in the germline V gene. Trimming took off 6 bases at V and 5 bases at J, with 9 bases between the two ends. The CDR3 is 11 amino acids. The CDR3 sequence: CSVEGLDTQYF. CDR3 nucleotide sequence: TGCAGCGTCGAGGGGTTAGATACGCAGTATTTT.

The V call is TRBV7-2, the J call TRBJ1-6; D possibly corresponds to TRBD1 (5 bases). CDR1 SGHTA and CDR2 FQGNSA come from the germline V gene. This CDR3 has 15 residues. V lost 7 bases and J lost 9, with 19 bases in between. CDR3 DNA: TGTGCCAGCAACAACCTCCAGGGAAAAGGTTCACCCCTCCACTTT. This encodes CASNNLQGKGSPLHF.

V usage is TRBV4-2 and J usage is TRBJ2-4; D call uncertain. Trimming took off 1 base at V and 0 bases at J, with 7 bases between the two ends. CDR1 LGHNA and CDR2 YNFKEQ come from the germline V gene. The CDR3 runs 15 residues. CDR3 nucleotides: TGTGCCAGCAGCCAAGCGACACAAGCCAAAAACATTCAGTACTTC. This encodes CASSQATQAKNIQYF.

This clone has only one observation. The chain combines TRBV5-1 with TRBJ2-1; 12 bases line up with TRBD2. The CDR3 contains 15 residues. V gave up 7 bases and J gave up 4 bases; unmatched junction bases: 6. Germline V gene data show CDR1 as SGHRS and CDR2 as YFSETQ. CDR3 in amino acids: CASGTSGGSYNEQFF. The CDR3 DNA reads TGCGCCAGCGGAACTAGCGGGGGGTCTTACAATGAGCAGTTCTTC.

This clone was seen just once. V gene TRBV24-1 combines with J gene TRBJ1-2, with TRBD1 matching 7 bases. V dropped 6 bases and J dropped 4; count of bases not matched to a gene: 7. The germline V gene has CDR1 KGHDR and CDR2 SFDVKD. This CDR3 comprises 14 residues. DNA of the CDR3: TGTGCCACCAGTCTCACAGGGGAAACCTATGGCTACACCTTC. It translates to CATSLTGETYGYTF.

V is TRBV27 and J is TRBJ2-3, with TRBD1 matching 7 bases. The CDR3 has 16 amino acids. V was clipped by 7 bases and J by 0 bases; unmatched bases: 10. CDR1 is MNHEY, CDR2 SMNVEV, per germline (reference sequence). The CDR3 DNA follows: TGTGCCAGCACCTACGGATCAGGGGGAAGCACAGATACGCAGTATTTT. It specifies CASTYGSGGSTDTQYF.

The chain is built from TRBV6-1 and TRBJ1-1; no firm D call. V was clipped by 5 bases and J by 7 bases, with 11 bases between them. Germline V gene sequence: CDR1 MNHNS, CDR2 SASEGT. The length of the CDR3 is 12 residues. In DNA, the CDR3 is TGTGCCAGCAGTCCGATCGGGGATGAAGCTTTCTTT. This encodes CASSPIGDEAFF.